The clone carrying this TCR beta chain has only one observation. Its target is unknown. This sample was included in a study of cytomegalovirus exposure and HLA in healthy donors. Study-level information: The same platform used for the 666 first-cohort repertoires was also used for the 120 or so validation repertoires, as a later analysis reported.

The data were produced by immunoSEQ multiplex PCR, yet TCRdb's version contains in-frame clones alone and is incomplete. The sample has about 260,000 clones, roughly 88% seen once; the top ten hold around 3.1%. The donors formed part of the approximately 130-subject validation cohort, distinct from the roughly 630-subject first cohort. The study, taken as a whole, reports: Investigators reported fewer than 200 TCR beta chains as tied to cytomegalovirus. The finding came from a later analysis; first-cohort TCR clusters tended to co-occur in the roughly 110 validation repertoires.

The CDR3 is 15 amino acids. V was clipped by 2 bases and J by 0 bases, with 11 bases between them. Germline V gene lookup returns CDR1 SGHRS and CDR2 YFSETQ. Input material: PBMCs. The rearrangement links TRBV5-1 to TRBJ1-1, with D perhaps TRBD1 (6 bases). The TCR comes from a woman in her twenties or thirties in good health and CMV-seronegative. The CDR3 DNA is TGCGCCAGCAGCTTCGAGGGGGTCATGAACACTGAAGCTTTCTTT. It specifies CASSFEGVMNTEAFF.